A selection of T cell receptor beta chains follows, all from one sample in a study of T cell changes during pregnancy in multiple sclerosis. Assay: immunoSEQ multiplex PCR; the TCRdb copy retains only in-frame clones and omits some. The sample yields 60,000 to 85,000 clones, roughly 94% seen once. The source material was peripheral blood, sampled in the third trimester of pregnancy. The origin of the receptors is a female donor with multiple sclerosis, enrolled in a pregnancy study. CDR3s include the opening cysteine and the closing phenylalanine or tryptophan. The order of the fields is clone size, V gene, J gene, D gene, CDR3 DNA, CDR3 protein. The D gene is left open where the match is weak. Size is stated for part of the rows, as once, few or many counts, or as a class when the clone is expanded.

clone_size: -
v_call: TRBV14
j_call: TRBJ1-2
d_call: -
cdr3_nt: TGTGCCAGCAGCCACGGACAGTCCTATGGCTACACCTTC
cdr3_aa: CASSHGQSYGYTF

clone_size: -
v_call: TRBV6-6
j_call: TRBJ1-1
d_call: TRBD1
cdr3_nt: TGTGCCAGCAGTTACTCGACAGGGCCCACTGAAGCTTTCTTT
cdr3_aa: CASSYSTGPTEAFF

clone_size: -
v_call: TRBV11-2
j_call: TRBJ1-1
d_call: TRBD1
cdr3_nt: TGTGCCAGCAGGTACAGGGGAGACACTGAAGCTTTCTTT
cdr3_aa: CASRYRGDTEAFF

clone_size: -
v_call: TRBV7-2
j_call: TRBJ1-2
d_call: -
cdr3_nt: TGTGCCAGCAGCTTAGGGACGCTTGCGGGCTATGGCTACACCTTC
cdr3_aa: CASSLGTLAGYGYTF

clone_size: -
v_call: TRBV18
j_call: TRBJ2-1
d_call: TRBD2
cdr3_nt: TGTGCCAGCTCACCATCAACCAGCGGGGGTGGCAATGAGCAGTTCTTC
cdr3_aa: CASSPSTSGGGNEQFF

clone_size: -
v_call: TRBV10-3
j_call: TRBJ1-5
d_call: -
cdr3_nt: TGTGCCATCAGTGAGTCCGAGAATCAGCCCCAGCATTTT
cdr3_aa: CAISESENQPQHF

clone_size: -
v_call: TRBV2
j_call: TRBJ2-7
d_call: TRBD1
cdr3_nt: TGTGCCAGCAGACCCGACAGGGCGTCGTACGAGCAGTACTTC
cdr3_aa: CASRPDRASYEQYF

clone_size: -
v_call: TRBV27
j_call: TRBJ1-1
d_call: TRBD1
cdr3_nt: TGTGCCAGCAGTCTCGCCTCGACAGGGAAGAACACTGAAGCTTTCTTT
cdr3_aa: CASSLASTGKNTEAFF

clone_size: -
v_call: TRBV7-9
j_call: TRBJ2-1
d_call: TRBD1
cdr3_nt: TGTGCCAGCAGACTTGGGGACAGGGGGAGCAATGAGCAGTTCTTC
cdr3_aa: CASRLGDRGSNEQFF

clone_size: -
v_call: TRBV13
j_call: TRBJ2-1
d_call: TRBD1
cdr3_nt: TGTGCCAGCAGCCCCCGGGACAGGGGCGAAGAGCAGTTCTTC
cdr3_aa: CASSPRDRGEEQFF

clone_size: -
v_call: TRBV5-1
j_call: TRBJ1-1
d_call: -
cdr3_nt: TGCGCCAGCAGCTTGGACCGGTGGACTGAAGCTTTCTTT
cdr3_aa: CASSLDRWTEAFF

clone_size: once
v_call: TRBV7-6
j_call: TRBJ1-3
d_call: -
cdr3_nt: TGTGCCAGCAGCTCGGCGGGACCCCCCTCTGGAAACACCATATATTTT
cdr3_aa: CASSSAGPPSGNTIYF

clone_size: -
v_call: TRBV12-5
j_call: TRBJ1-1
d_call: TRBD1
cdr3_nt: TGTGCTAGTGGTAACCCGACCGGGACAGGGAGGACTGAAGCTTTCTTT
cdr3_aa: CASGNPTGTGRTEAFF

clone_size: -
v_call: TRBV9
j_call: TRBJ1-1
d_call: TRBD1
cdr3_nt: TGTGCCAGCAGCGCAGGACAGGCGAACACTGAAGCTTTCTTT
cdr3_aa: CASSAGQANTEAFF

clone_size: -
v_call: TRBV25-1
j_call: TRBJ1-6
d_call: TRBD1
cdr3_nt: TGTGCCAGCCGACCGACAGGGGCGCGAAACTCACCCCTCCACTTT
cdr3_aa: CASRPTGARNSPLHF

clone_size: -
v_call: TRBV6-6
j_call: TRBJ2-2
d_call: TRBD1
cdr3_nt: TGTGCCAGCAGTTATTTAACAGGGGGTGACGGGGAGCTGTTTTTT
cdr3_aa: CASSYLTGGDGELFF

clone_size: -
v_call: TRBV7-3
j_call: TRBJ2-3
d_call: -
cdr3_nt: TGTGCCAGCAGCCCTCATAGAAGCACAGATACGCAGTATTTT
cdr3_aa: CASSPHRSTDTQYF

clone_size: -
v_call: TRBV18
j_call: TRBJ2-7
d_call: TRBD1
cdr3_nt: TGTGCCAGCTCACCATCAGGACAGGGGCAAGGGGAGCAGTACTTC
cdr3_aa: CASSPSGQGQGEQYF

clone_size: few
v_call: TRBV5-8
j_call: TRBJ1-1
d_call: TRBD1
cdr3_nt: TGTGCCAGCAGCTTGGTCTTGACAGGGGGCTGGAAAGCTTTCTTT
cdr3_aa: CASSLVLTGGWKAFF

clone_size: -
v_call: TRBV10-3
j_call: TRBJ2-7
d_call: -
cdr3_nt: TGTGCCATCAGTGTCAAGGGGAAAGAGGAGCAGTACTTC
cdr3_aa: CAISVKGKEEQYF

clone_size: -
v_call: TRBV6-1
j_call: TRBJ2-5
d_call: -
cdr3_nt: TGTGCCAGCAGTCCCATCATGGAGACCCAGTACTTC
cdr3_aa: CASSPIMETQYF

clone_size: -
v_call: TRBV7-2
j_call: TRBJ2-7
d_call: -
cdr3_nt: TGTGCCAGCAGCTTAGGGGGGGGCGCCTACGAGCAGTACTTC
cdr3_aa: CASSLGGGAYEQYF

clone_size: -
v_call: TRBV7-8
j_call: TRBJ1-5
d_call: -
cdr3_nt: TGTGCCAGCAGCCCCAGGGGAGGGGATCAGCCCCAGCATTTT
cdr3_aa: CASSPRGGDQPQHF

clone_size: -
v_call: TRBV9
j_call: TRBJ2-1
d_call: TRBD1
cdr3_nt: TGTGCCAGCAGCGTAGCCTCAGGGGGCGGTTACAATGAGCAGTTCTTC
cdr3_aa: CASSVASGGGYNEQFF

clone_size: -
v_call: TRBV30
j_call: TRBJ2-1
d_call: TRBD2
cdr3_nt: TGTGCCTGGAGTGTAGTAGCGGGGGGCTATGAGCAGTTCTTC
cdr3_aa: CAWSVVAGGYEQFF

clone_size: -
v_call: TRBV10-3
j_call: TRBJ2-1
d_call: -
cdr3_nt: TGTGCCACGGGTTTCGCTACCTACAATGAGCAGTTCTTC
cdr3_aa: CATGFATYNEQFF

clone_size: -
v_call: TRBV10-3
j_call: TRBJ1-5
d_call: -
cdr3_nt: TGTGCCATCAGTGAGGGGCACGGAAGCAATCAGCCCCAGCATTTT
cdr3_aa: CAISEGHGSNQPQHF

clone_size: -
v_call: TRBV10-3
j_call: TRBJ1-5
d_call: -
cdr3_nt: TGTGCCATCAGTCTTCAAGTTGAGGAGCCCCAGCATTTT
cdr3_aa: CAISLQVEEPQHF

clone_size: -
v_call: TRBV7-7
j_call: TRBJ2-5
d_call: TRBD2
cdr3_nt: TGTGCTAGCAGTGCAGGACTAGTCGGGGAGACCCAGTACTTC
cdr3_aa: CASSAGLVGETQYF

clone_size: -
v_call: TRBV9
j_call: TRBJ1-1
d_call: -
cdr3_nt: TGTGCCAGCAGCGGTGGTCAGCCGGACTTTGAAGCTTTCTTT
cdr3_aa: CASSGGQPDFEAFF

clone_size: -
v_call: TRBV5-6
j_call: TRBJ2-1
d_call: -
cdr3_nt: TGTGCCAGCAGCTTGGGAGGGGGCTCCTACAATGAGCAGTTCTTC
cdr3_aa: CASSLGGGSYNEQFF

clone_size: -
v_call: TRBV7-2
j_call: TRBJ1-1
d_call: -
cdr3_nt: TGTGCCAGCAGCTTAGGAGGAGGGGAAACTGAAGCTTTCTTT
cdr3_aa: CASSLGGGETEAFF

clone_size: -
v_call: TRBV11-2
j_call: TRBJ1-5
d_call: -
cdr3_nt: TGTGCCAGCAGCCAAGGGAGGTTGGCAGACAATCAGCCCCAGCATTTT
cdr3_aa: CASSQGRLADNQPQHF

clone_size: -
v_call: TRBV7-9
j_call: TRBJ1-1
d_call: -
cdr3_nt: TGTGCCAGCAGCGGGGGGGGACACCCTGAGGCTTTCTTT
cdr3_aa: CASSGGGHPEAFF

clone_size: -
v_call: TRBV5-1
j_call: TRBJ2-5
d_call: TRBD2
cdr3_nt: TGCGCCAGCAGCGCCGGGACTAGCGGGGGAAAAGAGACCCAGTACTTC
cdr3_aa: CASSAGTSGGKETQYF

clone_size: -
v_call: TRBV7-9
j_call: TRBJ1-1
d_call: TRBD1
cdr3_nt: TGTGCCAGCAGCGACCCGGGACAGCCCTCGCTTGAAGCTTTCTTT
cdr3_aa: CASSDPGQPSLEAFF

clone_size: once
v_call: TRBV9
j_call: TRBJ2-2
d_call: -
cdr3_nt: TGTGCCAGCAGCGCCTCGACCGGGGAGCTGTTTTTT
cdr3_aa: CASSASTGELFF

clone_size: -
v_call: TRBV4-3
j_call: TRBJ1-1
d_call: -
cdr3_nt: TGCGCCAGCAGCCAAGAGCCTCAGGGTCTGAACACTGAAGCTTTCTTT
cdr3_aa: CASSQEPQGLNTEAFF

clone_size: -
v_call: TRBV2
j_call: TRBJ2-5
d_call: TRBD2
cdr3_nt: TGTGCCAGCAGGGAGCGGGGGGGCTGGGAGACCCAGTACTTC
cdr3_aa: CASRERGGWETQYF

clone_size: -
v_call: TRBV9
j_call: TRBJ2-5
d_call: TRBD1
cdr3_nt: TGTGCCAGCAGCGTAGAGGGACAGGTGTCAGGGACCCAGTACTTC
cdr3_aa: CASSVEGQVSGTQYF

clone_size: few
v_call: TRBV15
j_call: TRBJ1-6
d_call: TRBD1
cdr3_nt: TGTGCCACCAGCGCCCGACAGGGAGATAATTCACCCCTCCACTTT
cdr3_aa: CATSARQGDNSPLHF

clone_size: -
v_call: TRBV20-1
j_call: TRBJ2-7
d_call: -
cdr3_nt: TGCAGTGCTAGCGCCTACGAGCAGTACTTC
cdr3_aa: CSASAYEQYF